Below, 10 T cell receptor beta chains from the same sample are listed, as sequenced in a study of identical twins. Via MiXCR, TCRdb re-called the 5' RACE reads, giving one row per CDR3 protein. The data hold 640,000 or so distinct CDR3 sequences, with 6% to 6.5% observed a single time. The source material was naive T cells sorted from blood. These receptors were obtained from a man younger than 30 in good health.

This clonotype showed up just a few times. The chain couples TRBV7-2 to TRBJ1-2; D gene ambiguous. The CDR3 has 15 residues. From germline, CDR1 is SGHTA and CDR2 FQGNSA. V lost 5 bases to trimming and J lost 1 base, with 14 bases between them. CDR3 nucleotide sequence: TGTGCCAGCAGCCGACGAACAGAGCTTAACTATGGCTACACCTTC. Amino acids: CASSRRTELNYGYTF. The variable domain in full, completed from reference TRBV7-2 and TRBJ1-2, reads GAGVSQSPSNKVTEKGKDVELRCDPISGHTALYWYRQSLGQGLEFLIYFQGNSAPDKSGLPSDRFSAERTGGSVSTLTIQRTQQEDSAVYLCASSRRTELNYGYTFGSGTRLTVV.

This clonotype was seen many times. The chain is built from TRBV7-2 and TRBJ2-7, with no clear D. Trimming removed 1 base from V and 4 bases from J, with 11 bases in between. The CDR3 runs to 14 residues. Germline CDR1 is SGHTA and CDR2 is FQGNSA. This CDR3 reads CASSLGRSGYEQYV. DNA of the CDR3: TGTGCCAGCAGCTTAGGCAGGTCAGGATACGAGCAGTACGTC.

This clonotype was recorded a few times. The V call is TRBV12-3 or TRBV12-4, the J call TRBJ2-2; D is unresolved. The CDR3 runs to 12 residues. V dropped 3 bases and J dropped 7 bases, with 6 bases sitting between them. DNA for the CDR3: TGTGCCAGCAGTTTGCGGCACGGGGAGCTGTTTTTT. As protein: CASSLRHGELFF.

This clonotype was seen repeatedly, ten times or more. The gene calls are TRBV24-1 and TRBJ1-5; D might be TRBD1 (6 bases). The CDR3 contains 12 residues. Per germline, CDR1 KGHDR and CDR2 SFDVKD. The V end lost 9 bases, the J end lost 1 base, and 6 bases lay between the germline ends. The CDR3 reads CATGQSNQPQHF. The DNA of the CDR3 is TGTGCCACCGGACAGAGCAATCAGCCCCAGCATTTT.

The chain joins TRBV30 to TRBJ2-5, with D possibly TRBD2 on 5 matching bases. CDR3 size: 12 residues. Germline CDR1 is GTSNPN and CDR2 is SVGIG (reference sequence). The V and J ends lost 7 bases and 4 bases respectively, with 13 bases between them. This CDR3 reads CASEGLGETQYF. The CDR3 nucleotides are TGTGCCTCCGAGGGCCTCGGAGAGACCCAGTACTTC.

This clonotype was observed many times. CDR3 in amino acids: CSVAGGRSYNEQFF. CDR3 sequence (DNA): TGCAGCGTTGCGGGCGGGAGGTCCTACAATGAGCAGTTCTTC. This chain links TRBV29-1 with TRBJ2-1; 8 nucleotides align to TRBD2. Germline V gene sequence: CDR1 SQVTM, CDR2 ANQGSEA. The ends lost 4 bases at V and 1 base at J; junction bases unmatched: 3. CDR3 length: 14 amino acids.

This clonotype has a handful of counts. The chain joins TRBV25-1 to TRBJ2-7; D may correspond to TRBD1 or TRBD2 (5 bases each). The CDR3 is made up of 14 amino acids. From germline, CDR1 is MGHDK and CDR2 SYGVNS. V gave up 7 bases and J gave up 3 bases, with 16 bases separating them. CDR3 sequence: CASNSPGRNYEQYF. The CDR3 coding sequence is TGTGCCAGCAACTCGCCGGGACGGAACTACGAGCAGTACTTC.

This rearrangement joins TRBV2 to TRBJ1-2, with D maybe TRBD1 (5 bases). V was cut by 1 base and J by 7 bases, with 7 bases left in between. The CDR3 runs to 12 residues. Looked up from germline, CDR1 is SNHLY and CDR2 is FYNNEI. The CDR3 region has the DNA TGTGCCAGCAGTGAAGGCGGGGGTGGCTACACCTTC. It codes for CASSEGGGGYTF.

This clonotype was recorded at least ten times. The chain uses TRBV11-1 and TRBJ2-1, with 16 positions matching TRBD2. The CDR3 has 18 residues. Germline trimming cut 1 base from V and 9 bases from J; bases unmatched to any gene: 9. CDR1 and CDR2 from the germline V gene are SGHAT and FQDESV (reference sequence). CDR3 nucleotide sequence: TGTGCCAGCAGCTTAGTGGCCCGCGGGACTAGCGGGAGGGTTGAGCAGTTCTTC. The encoded protein is CASSLVARGTSGRVEQFF.

This clonotype was observed at least ten times. This chain connects TRBV7-9 to TRBJ1-5; D remains unclear. The CDR3 spans 14 residues. Germline V CDR1 and CDR2: SEHNR, FQNEAQ (reference sequence). Trimming took off 1 base at V and 7 bases at J, with 11 bases between the two ends. The DNA for the CDR3 is TGTGCCAGCAGCTTAGGTGGGGTAGGGCAGCCCCAGCATTTT. It specifies CASSLGGVGQPQHF.